A single sample is the source of the 20 T cell receptor beta chains below, sequenced in a study of shared clonotypes between healthy human individuals. Some clones are missing from TCRdb's copy, which holds only in-frame ones; the method was immunoSEQ multiplex PCR. The repertoire holds under 200,000 clones, over 80% seen once, with 0.067% in the top ten. The sequenced sample consisted of naive CD4+ T cells sorted from blood. Subset reported: CD45RA+ positively selected. Receptor source: a woman under 40 in good health.

The J gene is TRBJ1-1, the V gene TRBV11-2, with 8 bases lining up with TRBD1. The CDR3 spans 15 residues. With 5 bases clipped from V and 1 base from J, the junction kept 6 bases outside the gene matches. Germline CDR1 is SGHAT and CDR2 is FQNNGV. The CDR3 is CASSLVRGRNTEAFF. The CDR3, as DNA: TGTGCCAGCAGCCTAGTCAGGGGGCGGAACACTGAAGCTTTCTTT.

This chain links TRBV19 with TRBJ2-5; 11 nucleotides line up with TRBD2. The J call may be faulty, since TRBJ2-7 better matches the DNA end. CDR3 length equals 15 residues. Germline CDR1 reads LNHDA; CDR2 reads SQIVND (reference sequence). CDR3 sequence (DNA): TGTGCCAGTAGTAGGGCCGGGACTAGCGGCTACGAGCAGTACTTC. As protein: CASSRAGTSGYEQYF.

On this clone itself: Germline is not matched at one junction end, which may reflect a read error. CDR3 in DNA: TGTGCCAGCCCACCCGACAGGGGACCCTACGAGCAGTACTTC. Its translation: CASPPDRGPYEQYF. The V call is TRBV18, the J call TRBJ2-7; 8 bases align to TRBD1. This CDR3 has 14 residues. The germline V gene has CDR1 KGHSH and CDR2 LQKENI.

The chain joins TRBV6-5 to TRBJ2-7, with D hard to call. Between the trimmed V and J ends, which lost 8 bases and 2 bases, there was a span of 13 bases. The CDR3 length is 13 residues. From germline, CDR1 is MNHEY and CDR2 SVGAGI. CDR3 in amino acids: CASLGTDTYEQYF. The CDR3 nucleotides are TGTGCCAGCCTCGGAACTGACACCTACGAGCAGTACTTC.

The chain combines TRBV5-8 with TRBJ2-7, with 12 bases fitting TRBD2. Looked up from germline, CDR1 is SGHTS and CDR2 is YDEGEE. The CDR3 is 15 amino acids. With V trimmed by 5 bases and J by 6 bases, 9 bases remained unmatched. The CDR3 nucleotides read TGTGCCAGCAGTGGACTAGCGGGATACCCTATCGAGCAGTACTTC. Amino acids: CASSGLAGYPIEQYF.

The chain recombines TRBV28 with TRBJ1-2; D is perhaps TRBD1 (5 bases). V was shortened by 7 bases and J by 7 bases, with 19 bases between the two germline ends. This CDR3 has 14 amino acids. Germline assignment: CDR1 MDHEN and CDR2 SYDVKM. As DNA, the CDR3 is TGTGCCAGCACCCGTGGGACTGAGGGGCTTGGCTACACCTTC. Translated, it gives CASTRGTEGLGYTF.

The chain has TRBV18 and TRBJ1-4, with 9 positions matching TRBD1. This CDR3 has 15 amino acids. V dropped 6 bases and J dropped 8; count of bases not matched to a gene: 10. Germline assignment: CDR1 KGHSH and CDR2 LQKENI. The CDR3 DNA reads TGTGCCAGCTCGTACAGGGGGCTCTCGGGGGAAAAACTGTTTTTT. Protein product: CASSYRGLSGEKLFF.

The chain joins TRBV7-6 to TRBJ2-3; TRBD2 matches at 9 bases. Per germline, CDR1 SGHVS and CDR2 FNYEAQ. The CDR3 spans 15 residues. Trimming cost V 2 bases and J 4 bases; bases outside gene matches: 4. The CDR3 loop reads CASSLIRGRADTQYF. The CDR3 DNA reads as TGTGCCAGCAGCTTAATCCGCGGGAGGGCAGATACGCAGTATTTT.

The chain links TRBV7-2 to TRBJ1-4; tentatively, D is TRBD1 (6 bases). Germline loops: CDR1 SGHTA, CDR2 FQGNSA. The CDR3 contains 15 residues. Trimming cost V 1 base and J 6 bases, with 12 bases left between them. The CDR3 is CASSLGGRLYEKLFF. DNA of the CDR3: TGTGCCAGCAGCTTAGGGGGGCGGCTATATGAAAAACTGTTTTTT. The complete variable domain, with remaining parts taken from reference TRBV7-2 and TRBJ1-4, reads GAGVSQSPSNKVTEKGKDVELRCDPISGHTALYWYRQSLGQGLEFLIYFQGNSAPDKSGLPSDRFSAERTGGSVSTLTIQRTQQEDSAVYLCASSLGGRLYEKLFFGSGTQLSVL.

The rearrangement uses TRBV19 and TRBJ2-6; D remains unclear. The CDR3 has 19 amino acids. V lost 0 bases and J lost 0, with 15 bases in between. Germline CDR1 LNHDA, CDR2 SQIVND (reference sequence). CDR3 sequence (DNA): TGTGCCAGTAGTATAGAGGGGTCAGAGTCTTACTCTGGGGCCAACGTCCTGACTTTC. It translates to CASSIEGSESYSGANVLTF.

The V gene is TRBV7-2, the J gene TRBJ2-6; D tentatively reads TRBD1 or TRBD2 (5 bases each). The V end was cut by 6 bases, the J end by 6 bases, with 15 bases between. This CDR3 comprises 15 residues. In germline, CDR1 is SGHTA, CDR2 FQGNSA. CDR3 loop: CASSQGGTAANVLTF. The CDR3 DNA sequence: TGTGCCAGCAGTCAAGGTGGGACCGCGGCCAACGTCCTGACTTTC.

This clone was observed a single time. The V and J genes are TRBV9 and TRBJ1-1, with D unclear. CDR3 size: 14 residues. Trimming removed 1 base from V and 0 bases from J, with 7 bases in between. CDR1 and CDR2 from the germline V gene are SGDLS and YYNGEE. The CDR3 is CASSVTRLNTEAFF. The CDR3 DNA sequence: TGTGCCAGCAGCGTAACCCGCTTGAACACTGAAGCTTTCTTT.

CDR3 sequence (DNA): TGTGCCAGTAGTGTCATAGCGGGAGAGAGCTACGAGCAGTACTTC. It is translated as CASSVIAGESYEQYF. The chain recombines TRBV19 with TRBJ2-5, with 9 bases lining up with TRBD2. TRBJ2-7 explains the end of the DNA better; the J call may be wrong. Germline assignment: CDR1 LNHDA and CDR2 SQIVND (reference sequence). The CDR3 is 15 amino acids.

The chain joins TRBV5-1 to TRBJ2-7, with D tentatively TRBD1 (6 bases). Germline assignment: CDR1 SGHRS and CDR2 YFSETQ. V lost 4 bases and J 0 bases, leaving 14 bases between the germline ends. This CDR3 is built from 15 residues. This chain's CDR3 is CASSHPDRNSYEQYF. CDR3 in DNA: TGCGCCAGCAGCCACCCCGACAGGAACTCCTACGAGCAGTACTTC.

V is TRBV19 and J is TRBJ1-2, with TRBD1 identical over 9 bases. This CDR3 has 15 amino acids. Germline CDR1 and CDR2: LNHDA and SQIVND (reference sequence). The V gene end was trimmed by 6 bases and the J gene end by 1 base; junction bases not matched to a gene: 6. CDR3 amino acids: CASRDRGRYNYGYTF. In DNA, the CDR3 is TGTGCCAGTAGGGACAGGGGTCGGTATAACTATGGCTACACCTTC.

V and J are TRBV5-5 and TRBJ2-5; 8 nucleotides match TRBD2. This CDR3 spans 13 amino acids. Germline V gene lookup returns CDR1 SGHKS and CDR2 YYEKEE (reference sequence). V lost 5 bases and J lost 5; bases outside the gene matches: 5. The CDR3 loop reads CASRHSGIETQYF. The CDR3 nucleotides read TGTGCCAGCAGACATAGCGGGATTGAGACCCAGTACTTC.

The chain combines TRBV18 with TRBJ2-7; the D is unclear. V was shortened by 3 bases and J by 0 bases, with 9 bases between the two germline ends. Germline V gives CDR1 KGHSH, CDR2 LQKENI. The CDR3 has 14 amino acids. Here the CDR3 DNA reads TGTGCCAGCTCACCCGACGAGAGCTCCTACGAGCAGTACTTC. As protein: CASSPDESSYEQYF.

This clone appeared a single time. The V and J genes are TRBV4-1 and TRBJ1-2; the match to TRBD1 covers 7 bases. Germline assignment: CDR1 MGHRA and CDR2 YSYEKL. The CDR3 covers 14 residues. Losses at the gene ends were 2 bases for V and 5 bases for J; bases not matched to a gene: 5. CDR3 sequence reads: CASSQPGQRYGYTF. The CDR3 DNA reads as TGCGCCAGCAGCCAACCGGGACAGCGGTATGGCTACACCTTC.

This chain links TRBV18 with TRBJ1-5; D not resolved. The CDR3 is 13 amino acids. V gave up 5 bases and J gave up 9 bases, with 14 bases separating them. Germline lookup yields CDR1 KGHSH and CDR2 LQKENI. This chain's CDR3 is CASSTSPGGPQHF. CDR3 sequence (DNA): TGTGCCAGCTCAACTAGCCCGGGCGGGCCCCAGCATTTT.

This rearrangement joins TRBV19 to TRBJ2-3, with D maybe TRBD2 (6 bases). This CDR3 has 15 residues. V was cut by 1 base and J by 0 bases, with 8 bases left in between. CDR1 LNHDA and CDR2 SQIVND come from the germline V gene (reference sequence). In DNA, the CDR3 is TGTGCCAGTAGTATAGGGCGGGGAAGCACAGATACGCAGTATTTT. It encodes CASSIGRGSTDTQYF.